Reported below is one T cell receptor (beta chain). Its specificity is unknown. The data stem from a study of CD8 T cell repertoires and HIV-1 epitope variants. Study background: Each of Twenty-five Gag and Nef epitope peptides stimulated a separate culture.

Study observations and caveats: Beta chains alone show antigen proliferation, not cytokine profile or function.

Trimming removed 0 bases at V and 0 bases at J, with 8 bases between. Germline-derived CDR1 and CDR2 are MNHEY and SVGAGI. CDR3 length equals 15 residues. Sequencing of TCR beta CDR3 used immunoSEQ survey depth. Sequencing was performed with immunoSEQ multiplex PCR; in TCRdb, only in-frame clones are kept and a portion is missing. This sample has 6,000 to 8,000 clones; about 60% occur once, and the top ten carry approximately 40%. This sequence originates from a male donor with HIV. The chain joins TRBV6-5 to TRBJ1-1; D is unclear. The source material was cultured CD8+ T cells derived from PBMCs. CDR3 DNA: TGTGCCAGCAGTTACTCCCTTACAGTGAACACTGAAGCTTTCTTT. Its translation: CASSYSLTVNTEAFF.